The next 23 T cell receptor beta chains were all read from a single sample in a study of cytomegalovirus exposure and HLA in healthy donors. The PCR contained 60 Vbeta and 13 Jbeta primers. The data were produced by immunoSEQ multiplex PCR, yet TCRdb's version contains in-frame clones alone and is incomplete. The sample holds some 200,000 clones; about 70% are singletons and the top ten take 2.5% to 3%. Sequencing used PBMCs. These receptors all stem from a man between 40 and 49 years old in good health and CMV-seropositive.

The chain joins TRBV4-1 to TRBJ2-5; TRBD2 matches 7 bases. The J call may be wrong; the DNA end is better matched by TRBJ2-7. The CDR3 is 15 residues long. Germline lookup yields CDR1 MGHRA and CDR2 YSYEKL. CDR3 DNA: TGCGCCAGCAGCCAAGTATTACGGGGGGTCAACGAGCAGTACTTC. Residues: CASSQVLRGVNEQYF.

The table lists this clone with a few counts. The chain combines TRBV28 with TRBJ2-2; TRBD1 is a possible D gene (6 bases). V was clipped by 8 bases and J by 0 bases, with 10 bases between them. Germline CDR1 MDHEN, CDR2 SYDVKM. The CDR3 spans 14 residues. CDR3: CASQTGPNTGELFF. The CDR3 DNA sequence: TGTGCCAGCCAGACAGGCCCGAACACCGGGGAGCTGTTTTTT.

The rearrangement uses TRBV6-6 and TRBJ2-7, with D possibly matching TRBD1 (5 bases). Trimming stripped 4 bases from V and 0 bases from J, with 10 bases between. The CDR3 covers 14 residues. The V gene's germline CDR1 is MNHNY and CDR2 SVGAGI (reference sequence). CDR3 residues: CASSFGASSYEQYF. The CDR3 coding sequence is TGTGCCAGCAGTTTTGGGGCGAGCTCCTACGAGCAGTACTTC.

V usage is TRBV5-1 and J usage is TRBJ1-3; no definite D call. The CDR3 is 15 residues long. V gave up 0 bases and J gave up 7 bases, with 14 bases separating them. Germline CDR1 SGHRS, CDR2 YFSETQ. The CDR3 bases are TGCGCCAGCAGCTTGGAGGACTTTGATTCGAACACCATATATTTT. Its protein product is CASSLEDFDSNTIYF.

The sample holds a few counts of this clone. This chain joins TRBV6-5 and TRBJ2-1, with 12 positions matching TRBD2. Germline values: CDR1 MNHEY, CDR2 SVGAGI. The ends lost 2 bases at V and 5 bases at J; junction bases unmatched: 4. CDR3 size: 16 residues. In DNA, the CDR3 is TGTGCCAGCAGTTACCTCGGACTAGCGGGAAACAATGAGCAGTTCTTC. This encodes CASSYLGLAGNNEQFF.

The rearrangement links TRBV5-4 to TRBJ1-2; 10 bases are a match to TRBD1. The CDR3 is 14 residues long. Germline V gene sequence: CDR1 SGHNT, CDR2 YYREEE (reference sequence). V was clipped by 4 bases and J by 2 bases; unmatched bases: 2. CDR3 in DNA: TGTGCCAGCAGCCTGGGACAGGGGAACTATGGCTACACCTTC. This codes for CASSLGQGNYGYTF.

CDR3: CASSLVAGGREQYF. CDR3 DNA sequence: TGTGCCAGCAGCTTAGTAGCGGGGGGGCGGGAGCAGTACTTC. This chain links TRBV7-6 with TRBJ2-7; TRBD2 matches at 11 bases. The CDR3 has 14 amino acids. Trimming cost V 1 base and J 7 bases; bases outside gene matches: 3. The germline V gene has CDR1 SGHVS and CDR2 FNYEAQ.

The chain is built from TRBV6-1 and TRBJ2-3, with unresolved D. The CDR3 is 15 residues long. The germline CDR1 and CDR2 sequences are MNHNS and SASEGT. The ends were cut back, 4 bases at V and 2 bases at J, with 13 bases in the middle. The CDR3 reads CASSAQRGTTDTQYF. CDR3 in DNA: TGTGCCAGCAGTGCCCAGCGTGGAACCACAGATACGCAGTATTTT.

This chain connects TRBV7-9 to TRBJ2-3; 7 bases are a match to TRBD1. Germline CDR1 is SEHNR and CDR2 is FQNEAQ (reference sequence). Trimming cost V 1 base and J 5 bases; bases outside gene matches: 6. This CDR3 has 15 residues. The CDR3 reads CASSLVGTEEDTQYF. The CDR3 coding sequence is TGTGCCAGCAGCTTAGTTGGGACAGAGGAAGATACGCAGTATTTT.

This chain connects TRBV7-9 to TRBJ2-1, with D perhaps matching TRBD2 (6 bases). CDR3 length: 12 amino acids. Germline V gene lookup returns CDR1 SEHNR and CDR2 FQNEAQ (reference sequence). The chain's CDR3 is CSAGRESGEQFF. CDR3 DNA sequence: TGTTCCGCCGGGCGGGAATCGGGTGAGCAGTTCTTC.

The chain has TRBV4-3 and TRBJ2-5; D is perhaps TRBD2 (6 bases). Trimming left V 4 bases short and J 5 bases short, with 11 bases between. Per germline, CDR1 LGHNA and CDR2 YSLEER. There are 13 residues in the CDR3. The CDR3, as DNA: TGCGCCAGCAGCCGCAGAAGCGGGGAGACCCAGTACTTC. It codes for CASSRRSGETQYF.

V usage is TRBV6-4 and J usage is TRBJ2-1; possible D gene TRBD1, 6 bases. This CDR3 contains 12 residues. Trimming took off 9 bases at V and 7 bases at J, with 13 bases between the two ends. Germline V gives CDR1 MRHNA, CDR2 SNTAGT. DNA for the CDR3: TGTGCCAGAGGACAGTTTGAGAATGAGCAGTTCTTC. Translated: CARGQFENEQFF.

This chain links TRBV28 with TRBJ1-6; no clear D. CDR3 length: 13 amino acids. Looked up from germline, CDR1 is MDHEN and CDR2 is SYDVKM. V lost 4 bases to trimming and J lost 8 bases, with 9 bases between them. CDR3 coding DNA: TGTGCCAGCAGTTCCACTACCTATTCACCCCTCCACTTT. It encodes CASSSTTYSPLHF.

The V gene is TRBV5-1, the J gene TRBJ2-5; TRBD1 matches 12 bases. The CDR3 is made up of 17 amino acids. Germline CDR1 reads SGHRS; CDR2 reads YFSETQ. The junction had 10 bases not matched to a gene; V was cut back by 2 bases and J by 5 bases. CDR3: CASSFGPGQGAFETQYF. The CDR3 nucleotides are TGCGCCAGCAGCTTTGGTCCGGGACAGGGGGCCTTCGAGACCCAGTACTTC.

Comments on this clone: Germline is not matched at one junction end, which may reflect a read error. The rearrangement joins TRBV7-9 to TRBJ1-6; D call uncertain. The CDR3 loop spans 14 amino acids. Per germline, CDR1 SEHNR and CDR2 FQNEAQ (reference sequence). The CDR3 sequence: CSSSPLLGESPLHF. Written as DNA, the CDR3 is TGTTCCAGCAGCCCTTTGCTCGGGGAGTCACCCCTCCACTTT. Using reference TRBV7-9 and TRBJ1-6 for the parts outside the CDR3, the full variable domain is DTGVSQNPRHKITKRGQNVTFRCDPISEHNRLYWYRQTLGQGPEFLTYFQNEAQLEKSRLLSDRFSAERPKGSFSTLEIQRTEQGDSAMYLCSSSPLLGESPLHFGNGTRLTVT.

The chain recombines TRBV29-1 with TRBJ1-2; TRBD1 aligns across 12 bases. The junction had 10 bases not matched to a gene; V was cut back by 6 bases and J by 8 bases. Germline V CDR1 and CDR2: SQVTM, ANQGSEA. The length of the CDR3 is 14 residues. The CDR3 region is CSVTPGQGAVGYTF. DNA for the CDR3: TGCAGCGTGACCCCGGGACAGGGGGCGGTAGGCTACACCTTC.

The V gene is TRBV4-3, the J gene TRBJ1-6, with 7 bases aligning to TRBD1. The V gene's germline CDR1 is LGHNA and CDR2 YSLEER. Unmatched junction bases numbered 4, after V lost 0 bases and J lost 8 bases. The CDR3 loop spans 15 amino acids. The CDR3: CASSQETGSHSPLHF. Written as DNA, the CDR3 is TGCGCCAGCAGCCAAGAGACAGGGTCTCATTCACCCCTCCACTTT.

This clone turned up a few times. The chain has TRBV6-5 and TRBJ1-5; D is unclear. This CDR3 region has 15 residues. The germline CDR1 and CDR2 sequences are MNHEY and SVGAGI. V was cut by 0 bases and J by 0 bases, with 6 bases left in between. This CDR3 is CASSYSGGSNQPQHF. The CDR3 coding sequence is TGTGCCAGCAGTTACTCAGGCGGTAGCAATCAGCCCCAGCATTTT.

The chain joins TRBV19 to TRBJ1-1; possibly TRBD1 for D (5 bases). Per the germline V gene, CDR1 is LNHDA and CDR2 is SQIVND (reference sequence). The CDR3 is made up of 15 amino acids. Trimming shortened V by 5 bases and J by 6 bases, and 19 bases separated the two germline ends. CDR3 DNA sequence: TGTGCCAGTAGTGGGGGAAAGCGGGGGAATCCTGAAGCTTTCTTT. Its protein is CASSGGKRGNPEAFF. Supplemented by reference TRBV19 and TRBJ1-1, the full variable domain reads DGGITQSPKYLFRKEGQNVTLSCEQNLNHDAMYWYRQDPGQGLRLIYYSQIVNDFQKGDIAEGYSVSREKKESFPLTVTSAQKNPTAFYLCASSGGKRGNPEAFFGQGTRLTVV.

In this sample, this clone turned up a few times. The CDR3 region has the DNA TGCGCCAGCAGTGTACTCAGGGGGCGACCCTGGAAGTATGGCTACACCTTC. This codes for CASSVLRGRPWKYGYTF. The V call is TRBV10-1, the J call TRBJ1-2, with 8 nucleotides matching TRBD1. V trimming: 4 bases; J trimming: 5 bases; junction bases outside the gene matches: 15. Germline assignment: CDR1 WNHNN and CDR2 SYGVQD (reference sequence). The CDR3 has 17 residues.

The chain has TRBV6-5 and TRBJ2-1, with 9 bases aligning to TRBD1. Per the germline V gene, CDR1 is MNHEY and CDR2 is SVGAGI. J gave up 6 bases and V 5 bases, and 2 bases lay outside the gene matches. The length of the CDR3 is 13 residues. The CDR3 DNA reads TGTGCCAGCAGTCGACAGGGGGGCAATGAGCAGTTCTTC. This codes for CASSRQGGNEQFF.

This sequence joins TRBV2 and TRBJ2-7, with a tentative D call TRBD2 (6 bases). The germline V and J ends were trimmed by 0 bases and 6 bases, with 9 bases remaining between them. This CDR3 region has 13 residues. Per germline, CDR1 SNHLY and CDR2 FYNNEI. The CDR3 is CASSEALGGEQYF. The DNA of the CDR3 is TGTGCCAGCAGTGAAGCGCTGGGAGGCGAGCAGTACTTC.

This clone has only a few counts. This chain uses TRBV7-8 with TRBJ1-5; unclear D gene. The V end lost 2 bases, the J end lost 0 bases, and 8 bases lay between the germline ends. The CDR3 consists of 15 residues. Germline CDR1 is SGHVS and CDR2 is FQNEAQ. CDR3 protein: CASSLSPNSNQPQHF. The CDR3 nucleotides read TGTGCCAGCAGCTTATCCCCTAATAGCAATCAGCCCCAGCATTTT.